These T cell receptor beta chains were read from a single sample in a study of spatial heterogeneity in lung cancer. Each CDR3 protein gets one entry after TCRdb re-called the 5' RACE reads with MiXCR. The table lists tens of thousands of distinct CDR3 sequences, less than 6% of them singletons. Sequencing was performed on PBMCs, taken at surgery. The receptor source for this set is a male donor with early-stage non-small cell lung cancer. Each CDR3 is given with its conserved first and last residue. Fields, in order: V gene, clone size, J gene, D gene, CDR3 DNA, CDR3 protein. D genes are given only for firm matches. Part of the rows lack a size; the others show once, few, many or a class for expanded clones.

V: TRBV4-2
size: few
J: TRBJ2-1
D: NA
DNA: TGTGCCAGCAGCCCCTCACGGGCTAGTCCCAATGAGCAGTTCTTC
CDR3: CASSPSRASPNEQFF

V: TRBV27
size: few
J: TRBJ2-5
D: NA
DNA: TGTGCCAGCCGGGCGGAGGGCCGAGAGACCCAGTACTTC
CDR3: CASRAEGRETQYF

V: TRBV12-3/TRBV12-4
size: many
J: TRBJ1-1
D: NA
DNA: TGTGCCAGCAGTTTCGGGGGCACTGAAGCTTTCTTT
CDR3: CASSFGGTEAFF

V: TRBV21-1
size: many
J: TRBJ2-1
D: NA
DNA: TGTGCCAGCAGCACAGGGGGTCTAGCGGGAGGCTTTTTCTACAATGAGCAGTTCTTC
CDR3: CASSTGGLAGGFFYNEQFF

V: TRBV29-1
size: many
J: TRBJ2-1
D: TRBD2
DNA: TGCAGCGTTTTTAGCGGGAGGGCCTCCTACAATGGGCAGTTCTTC
CDR3: CSVFSGRASYNGQFF

V: TRBV6-2/TRBV6-3
size: many
J: TRBJ2-5
D: NA
DNA: TGTGCCAGCAGTCGAAGTAGTGAGACCCAGTACTTC
CDR3: CASSRSSETQYF

V: TRBV28
size: many
J: TRBJ1-4
D: NA
DNA: TGTGCCAGCAGTTCCGCCGACCTAAATGAAAAACTGTTTTTT
CDR3: CASSSADLNEKLFF

V: TRBV28
size: many
J: TRBJ1-2
D: TRBD1
DNA: TGTGCCAGCAGTTACAGGGGAGCTAACTATGGCTACACCTTC
CDR3: CASSYRGANYGYTF

V: TRBV24-1
size: many
J: TRBJ2-3
D: TRBD1
DNA: TGTGCCACCAGTGATTCTGGACAGGGAAGCACAGATACGCAGTATTTT
CDR3: CATSDSGQGSTDTQYF

V: TRBV7-2
size: many
J: TRBJ1-1
D: NA
DNA: TGTGCCAGCAGCGTGTGGGGGATGAACACTGAAGCTTTCTTT
CDR3: CASSVWGMNTEAFF

V: TRBV29-1
size: medium-sized
J: TRBJ2-7
D: TRBD1
DNA: TGCAGCGGGACCGGACAGGAGGACGAGCAGTACTTC
CDR3: CSGTGQEDEQYF

V: TRBV28
size: many
J: TRBJ1-2
D: NA
DNA: TGTGCCAGCGCAACAGGGAACTATGGCTACACCTTC
CDR3: CASATGNYGYTF

V: TRBV20-1
size: many
J: TRBJ1-2
D: NA
DNA: TGCAGTGCTAGCCCCCAAGCAAACTATGGCTACACCTTC
CDR3: CSASPQANYGYTF

V: TRBV12-3/TRBV12-4
size: NA
J: TRBJ2-5
D: NA
DNA: TGTGCCAGCAGTTTTGTTGGGCAAGAGACCCAGTACTTC
CDR3: CASSFVGQETQYF

V: TRBV20-1
size: NA
J: TRBJ2-7
D: TRBD1
DNA: TGCAGTGCTAGAGATCTGACAGGGCTCGCGACCTACGAGCAGTACTTC
CDR3: CSARDLTGLATYEQYF

V: TRBV7-2
size: many
J: TRBJ2-5
D: TRBD1
DNA: TGTGCCAGCAGCTTAGGGACAGGGTTGCAGGAGACCCAGTACTTC
CDR3: CASSLGTGLQETQYF